The rows below give T cell receptor beta chains drawn from one sample of a study of response to subunit inactivated influenza vaccine. In TCRdb, the RT-PCR reads were re-called with MiXCR into one record per CDR3 protein. Of hundreds of thousands of distinct CDR3 sequences listed, approximately 14% are singletons. The sample consisted of PBMCs from blood, taken 14 days before vaccination. The receptors shown here come from a man in his forties or fifties who received an inactivated influenza vaccine. Each CDR3 is given with its conserved first and last residue. A D gene is named only where the DNA matches it firmly. Rows give clone size only sometimes, using once, few, many, or a class for an expanded clone.

J gene: TRBJ2-3
V gene: TRBV6-1
CDR3 length: 13
clone size: few
D gene: .
CDR3 protein: CASSTYARDTQYF
CDR3 DNA: TGTGCCAGCAGTACCTACGCGAGAGATACGCAGTATTTT

J gene: TRBJ2-3
V gene: TRBV27
CDR3 length: 14
clone size: few
D gene: .
CDR3 protein: CASSGFPSTDTQYF
CDR3 DNA: TGTGCCAGCTCCGGTTTCCCGAGCACAGATACGCAGTATTTT

J gene: TRBJ2-1
V gene: TRBV3-1
CDR3 length: 16
clone size: few
D gene: TRBD2
CDR3 protein: CASRTSGRAPFNEQFF
CDR3 DNA: TGTGCCAGCAGGACTAGCGGGAGGGCCCCGTTCAATGAGCAGTTCTTC

J gene: TRBJ1-1
V gene: TRBV7-9
CDR3 length: 13
clone size: many
D gene: .
CDR3 protein: CASSPSVNTEAFF
CDR3 DNA: TGTGCCAGCAGCCCTTCGGTGAACACTGAAGCTTTCTTT

J gene: TRBJ2-7
V gene: TRBV29-1
CDR3 length: 13
clone size: few
D gene: .
CDR3 protein: CSVDKTGSYEQYF
CDR3 DNA: TGCAGCGTTGATAAGACAGGCTCCTACGAGCAGTACTTC

J gene: TRBJ2-1
V gene: TRBV24-1
CDR3 length: 14
clone size: .
D gene: .
CDR3 protein: CATSVGARVDEQFF
CDR3 DNA: TGTGCCACCAGTGTTGGGGCAAGAGTCGATGAGCAGTTCTTC

J gene: TRBJ1-4
V gene: TRBV7-9
CDR3 length: 15
clone size: .
D gene: .
CDR3 protein: CASSLLGTMGVKLFF
CDR3 DNA: TGTGCCAGCAGCTTATTAGGGACGATGGGCGTAAAACTGTTTTTT

J gene: TRBJ1-5
V gene: TRBV7-2
CDR3 length: 15
clone size: .
D gene: .
CDR3 protein: CASSFQGYSNQPQHF
CDR3 DNA: TGTGCCAGCAGCTTTCAGGGTTATAGCAATCAGCCCCAGCATTTT

J gene: TRBJ2-1
V gene: TRBV20-1
CDR3 length: 12
clone size: .
D gene: TRBD2
CDR3 protein: CSPGLAYNEQFF
CDR3 DNA: TGCAGTCCGGGACTAGCCTACAATGAGCAGTTCTTC

J gene: TRBJ2-3
V gene: TRBV5-4
CDR3 length: 16
clone size: .
D gene: .
CDR3 protein: CASSLVGSGRTDTQYF
CDR3 DNA: TGTGCCAGCAGCTTGGTTGGTAGCGGACGCACAGATACGCAGTATTTT

J gene: TRBJ2-3
V gene: TRBV12-3/TRBV12-4
CDR3 length: 15
clone size: few
D gene: .
CDR3 protein: CASSPIMASWDTQYF
CDR3 DNA: TGTGCCAGCAGTCCTATAATGGCTAGCTGGGATACGCAGTATTTT

J gene: TRBJ2-2
V gene: TRBV12-3/TRBV12-4
CDR3 length: 20
clone size: many
D gene: TRBD2
CDR3 protein: CASSYSPGTSGRDLAGELFF
CDR3 DNA: TGTGCCAGCAGTTATTCCCCCGGGACTAGCGGGAGGGATCTTGCCGGGGAGCTGTTTTTT

J gene: TRBJ2-2
V gene: TRBV7-9
CDR3 length: 16
clone size: .
D gene: TRBD1
CDR3 protein: CASSSWTGKNTGELFF
CDR3 DNA: TGTGCCAGCAGCTCCTGGACAGGGAAAAACACCGGGGAGCTGTTTTTT

J gene: TRBJ2-7
V gene: TRBV4-3
CDR3 length: 18
clone size: .
D gene: TRBD2
CDR3 protein: CASSQGRGLAARPYEQYF
CDR3 DNA: TGCGCCAGCAGCCAAGGTCGGGGACTAGCGGCAAGACCGTACGAGCAGTACTTC

J gene: TRBJ2-1
V gene: TRBV7-9
CDR3 length: 16
clone size: many
D gene: .
CDR3 protein: CASSSRDSAQGYEQFF
CDR3 DNA: TGTGCCAGCAGCTCCAGGGACTCTGCTCAGGGCTATGAGCAGTTCTTC

J gene: TRBJ1-3
V gene: TRBV11-2
CDR3 length: 13
clone size: .
D gene: .
CDR3 protein: CASRGTGGNTIYF
CDR3 DNA: TGTGCCAGCAGGGGTACAGGGGGAAACACCATATATTTT

J gene: TRBJ2-7
V gene: TRBV20-1
CDR3 length: 17
clone size: .
D gene: TRBD1
CDR3 protein: CSARSINRGRNPYEQYF
CDR3 DNA: TGCAGTGCTAGATCGATTAACAGGGGGCGAAACCCCTACGAGCAGTACTTC

J gene: TRBJ2-1
V gene: TRBV5-1
CDR3 length: 17
clone size: few
D gene: TRBD2
CDR3 protein: CASSAGTSGSFYNEQFF
CDR3 DNA: TGCGCCAGCAGCGCCGGGACTAGCGGGAGCTTCTACAATGAGCAGTTCTTC

J gene: TRBJ2-2
V gene: TRBV29-1
CDR3 length: 17
clone size: few
D gene: TRBD1
CDR3 protein: CSVEDAFRGQKAGELFF
CDR3 DNA: TGCAGCGTTGAAGATGCTTTCAGGGGGCAAAAGGCCGGGGAGCTGTTTTTT

J gene: TRBJ2-7
V gene: TRBV7-2
CDR3 length: 15
clone size: .
D gene: TRBD2
CDR3 protein: CASSRSGGKTYEQYF
CDR3 DNA: TGTGCCAGCAGCCGGAGCGGGGGAAAGACCTACGAGCAGTACTTC

J gene: TRBJ2-1
V gene: TRBV5-1
CDR3 length: 15
clone size: .
D gene: TRBD1
CDR3 protein: CASKKLVTGGDEQFF
CDR3 DNA: TGCGCCAGCAAAAAGCTTGTTACAGGGGGAGATGAGCAGTTCTTC

J gene: TRBJ1-2
V gene: TRBV3-1
CDR3 length: 12
clone size: .
D gene: .
CDR3 protein: CASSPRIGGYTF
CDR3 DNA: TGTGCCAGCAGCCCCCGGATAGGCGGCTACACCTTC

J gene: TRBJ2-1
V gene: TRBV7-2
CDR3 length: 14
clone size: few
D gene: .
CDR3 protein: CASSFYRDYNEQFF
CDR3 DNA: TGTGCCAGCAGCTTTTACCGGGACTACAATGAGCAGTTCTTC

J gene: TRBJ2-5
V gene: TRBV28
CDR3 length: 14
clone size: many
D gene: .
CDR3 protein: CASSLALRGGTQYF
CDR3 DNA: TGTGCCAGCAGTTTAGCCCTTCGTGGGGGGACCCAGTACTTC

J gene: TRBJ2-1
V gene: TRBV11-2
CDR3 length: 14
clone size: few
D gene: TRBD2
CDR3 protein: CASSRAGGHNEQFF
CDR3 DNA: TGTGCCAGCAGCAGAGCGGGGGGACACAATGAGCAGTTCTTC

J gene: TRBJ2-5
V gene: TRBV6-2/TRBV6-3
CDR3 length: 14
clone size: many
D gene: TRBD1
CDR3 protein: CASSLRRGRETQYF
CDR3 DNA: TGTGCCAGCAGTCTCCGCAGGGGGCGTGAGACCCAGTACTTC

J gene: TRBJ2-5
V gene: TRBV5-1
CDR3 length: 15
clone size: few
D gene: .
CDR3 protein: CASSLGTSRHQTQYF
CDR3 DNA: TGCGCCAGCAGCTTAGGAACTAGCAGGCATCAGACCCAGTACTTC

J gene: TRBJ2-5
V gene: TRBV24-1
CDR3 length: 15
clone size: .
D gene: .
CDR3 protein: CATSDLRGARETQYF
CDR3 DNA: TGTGCCACCAGTGATTTGAGGGGGGCGCGGGAGACCCAGTACTTC

J gene: TRBJ2-7
V gene: TRBV20-1
CDR3 length: 15
clone size: .
D gene: .
CDR3 protein: CSAREGSRNYYEQYF
CDR3 DNA: TGCAGTGCTAGAGAGGGTTCGCGGAACTACTACGAGCAGTACTTC

J gene: TRBJ1-1
V gene: TRBV5-1
CDR3 length: 15
clone size: .
D gene: .
CDR3 protein: CASSLINGANTEAFF
CDR3 DNA: TGCGCCAGCAGCTTGATTAATGGGGCGAACACTGAAGCTTTCTTT

J gene: TRBJ1-2
V gene: TRBV25-1
CDR3 length: 15
clone size: few
D gene: .
CDR3 protein: CASSESGGEVYGYTF
CDR3 DNA: TGTGCCAGCAGTGAATCTGGGGGGGAAGTCTATGGCTACACCTTC

J gene: TRBJ2-1
V gene: TRBV12-3/TRBV12-4
CDR3 length: 15
clone size: few
D gene: TRBD2
CDR3 protein: CASSSNSGRRDEQFF
CDR3 DNA: TGTGCCAGCAGTTCGAATAGCGGGAGAAGGGATGAGCAGTTCTTC

J gene: TRBJ1-1
V gene: TRBV30
CDR3 length: 15
clone size: few
D gene: .
CDR3 protein: CAWTAKGTPNTEAFF
CDR3 DNA: TGTGCCTGGACCGCTAAGGGGACACCGAACACTGAAGCTTTCTTT

J gene: TRBJ2-5
V gene: TRBV6-5
CDR3 length: 15
clone size: few
D gene: TRBD2
CDR3 protein: CASSYSYSGQETQYF
CDR3 DNA: TGTGCCAGCAGTTACTCGTATAGCGGGCAAGAGACCCAGTACTTC

J gene: TRBJ2-6
V gene: TRBV6-2/TRBV6-3
CDR3 length: 17
clone size: few
D gene: TRBD1
CDR3 protein: CASSRDRGPSGANVLTF
CDR3 DNA: TGTGCCAGCAGTCGTGACAGGGGCCCCTCTGGGGCCAACGTCCTGACTTTC

J gene: TRBJ2-5
V gene: TRBV6-2/TRBV6-3
CDR3 length: 13
clone size: .
D gene: TRBD1
CDR3 protein: CASGTGPQETQYF
CDR3 DNA: TGTGCCAGCGGGACAGGGCCCCAAGAGACCCAGTACTTC

J gene: TRBJ2-3
V gene: TRBV7-9
CDR3 length: 13
clone size: .
D gene: .
CDR3 protein: CASSPTMPDTQYF
CDR3 DNA: TGTGCCAGCAGCCCCACAATGCCAGATACGCAGTATTTT

J gene: TRBJ2-5
V gene: TRBV20-1
CDR3 length: 11
clone size: .
D gene: .
CDR3 protein: CSAFRRETQYF
CDR3 DNA: TGCAGTGCCTTCCGCAGGGAGACCCAGTACTTC

J gene: TRBJ2-7
V gene: TRBV18
CDR3 length: 16
clone size: .
D gene: TRBD2
CDR3 protein: CASSPSQRGAPYEQYF
CDR3 DNA: TGTGCCAGCTCACCGAGCCAGCGGGGGGCCCCCTACGAGCAGTACTTC